This T cell receptor (beta chain) was profiled in a study of T cells after yellow fever vaccination. Whole-study context: Fractions of limited cellularity were prepared by means of SMART-Seq v4 Ultra Low Input. The study, taken as a whole, reports: The booster response re-showed most primary clones: approximately 95% CD4, around 87% CD8. Repertoires obtained by FACS sorting could include abundant clonotypes that entered as contaminants from the bulk population. Only a minor proportion of clonotypes was detected across both CD4 and CD8 compartments.

This clonotype was seen repeatedly, ten times or more. Its antigen is undetermined. TCRdb re-called the 5' RACE reads through MiXCR, storing one row per CDR3 protein. This sample yields fewer than 400,000 distinct CDR3 sequences, of which under 7.5% are seen a single time; 15% belongs to the top ten. The CDR3 is made up of 14 amino acids. CDR1 is MDHEN, CDR2 SYDVKM, per germline. J lost 9 bases, V lost 5 bases, and 8 bases had no gene match. The TCR sequence derives from a man between 25 and 39 years old who received the YFV17D yellow fever vaccine. V and J are TRBV28 and TRBJ2-1; 9 bases are a match to TRBD2. The material sequenced was PBMCs, taken 5 days after the yellow fever booster vaccination. The CDR3 is CASSSGTSFLEQFF. DNA of the CDR3: TGTGCCAGCAGTAGCGGGACTAGCTTTCTTGAGCAGTTCTTC.